What follows describes a single T cell receptor (beta chain). This sample is part of a study of control samples from healthy donors and cancer patients. Generated by immunoSEQ multiplex PCR, the TCRdb table keeps only in-frame clones and is missing some. The sample includes approximately 180,000 clones, approximately 94% of them seen just once. CDR1 is SNHLY, CDR2 FYNNEI, per germline. CDR3 length equals 16 residues. Between the trimmed V and J ends, which lost 7 bases and 0 bases, there was a span of 18 bases. The rearrangement links TRBV2 to TRBJ1-2; no reliable D call. The TCR sequence derives from a woman aged 18-29 years in good health. The sample was blood. CDR3 sequence: CASILTPGPTNYGYTF. The CDR3 region has the DNA TGTGCCAGCATCCTCACCCCTGGGCCTACTAACTATGGCTACACCTTC.